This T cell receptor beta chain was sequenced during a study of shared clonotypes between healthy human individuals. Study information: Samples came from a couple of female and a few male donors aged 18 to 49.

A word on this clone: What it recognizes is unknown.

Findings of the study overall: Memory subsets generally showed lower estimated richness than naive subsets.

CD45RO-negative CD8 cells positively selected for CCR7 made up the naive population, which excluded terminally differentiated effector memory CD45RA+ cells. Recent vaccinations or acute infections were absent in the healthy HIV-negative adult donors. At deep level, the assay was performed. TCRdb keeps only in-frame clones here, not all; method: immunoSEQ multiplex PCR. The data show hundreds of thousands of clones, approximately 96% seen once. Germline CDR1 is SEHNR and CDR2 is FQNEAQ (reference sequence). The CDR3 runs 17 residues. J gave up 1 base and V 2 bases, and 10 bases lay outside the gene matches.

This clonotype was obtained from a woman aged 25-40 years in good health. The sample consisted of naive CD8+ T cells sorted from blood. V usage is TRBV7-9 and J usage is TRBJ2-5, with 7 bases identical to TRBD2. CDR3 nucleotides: TGTGCCAGCAGCTTATTACCCCAGGAGCGGGGCCAAGAGACCCAGTACTTC. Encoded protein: CASSLLPQERGQETQYF.